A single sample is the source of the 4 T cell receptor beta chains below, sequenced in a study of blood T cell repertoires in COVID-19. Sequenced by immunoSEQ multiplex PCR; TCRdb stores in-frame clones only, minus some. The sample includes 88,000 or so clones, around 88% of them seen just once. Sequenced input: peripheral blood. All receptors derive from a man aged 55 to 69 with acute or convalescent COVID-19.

CDR3 protein: CASSRLTSGTLNQPQHF. DNA of the CDR3: TGTGCCAGCAGTCGACTAACCTCCGGGACACTGAATCAGCCCCAGCATTTT. The genes are TRBV2 and TRBJ1-5, with a possible D match to TRBD1 (6 bases). The germline gives CDR1 SNHLY, CDR2 FYNNEI. The V gene lost 5 bases and the J gene lost 4 bases, with 21 bases spanning the gap. The CDR3 runs to 17 residues.

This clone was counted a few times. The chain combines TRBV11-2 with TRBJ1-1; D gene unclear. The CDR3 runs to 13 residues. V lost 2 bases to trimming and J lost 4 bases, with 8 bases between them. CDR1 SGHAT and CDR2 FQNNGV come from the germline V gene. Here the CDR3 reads CASSLNSVTEAFF. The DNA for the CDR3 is TGTGCCAGCAGCTTAAATTCCGTCACTGAAGCTTTCTTT.

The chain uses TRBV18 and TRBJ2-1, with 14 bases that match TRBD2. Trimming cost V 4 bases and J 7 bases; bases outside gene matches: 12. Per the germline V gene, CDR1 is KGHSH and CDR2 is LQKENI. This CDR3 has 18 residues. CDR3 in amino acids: CASSQLPGTSGSKNEQFF. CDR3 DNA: TGTGCCAGCTCACAACTACCAGGGACTAGCGGGAGTAAAAATGAGCAGTTCTTC.

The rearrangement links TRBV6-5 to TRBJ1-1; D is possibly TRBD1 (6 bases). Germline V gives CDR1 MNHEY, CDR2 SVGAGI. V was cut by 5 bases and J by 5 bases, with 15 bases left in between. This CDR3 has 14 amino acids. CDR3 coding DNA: TGTGCCAGCAGTAGCTCTACCCAGGGGACTGAAGCTTTCTTT. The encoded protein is CASSSSTQGTEAFF.